This T cell receptor beta chain originates from a study of CD4 and CD8 cells across lung adenocarcinoma regions. Looked up from germline, CDR1 is MNHNS and CDR2 is SASEGT. Trimming pared 1 base from V and 5 bases from J, leaving 23 bases between. This CDR3 contains 18 residues. This clonotype was counted between two and nine times. TCRdb reprocessed the PCR reads with MiXCR, giving one entry per CDR3 protein. The table lists 2,500 to 3,500 distinct CDR3 sequences, about three fifths of them singletons. Sequencing was carried out using CD4+ T cells from the margin of a lung tumor. This receptor was obtained from a female donor with lung adenocarcinoma. The CD4 and CD8 labels of this study may be unreliable. This sequence joins TRBV6-1 and TRBJ2-5; TRBD1 is a possible D gene (6 bases). CDR3 loop: CASSEGLGAHYLGETQYF. Written as DNA, the CDR3 is TGTGCCAGCAGTGAAGGCTTGGGGGCACATTATCTCGGGGAGACCCAGTACTTC.